Shown below are 23 T cell receptor beta chains from a single sample sequenced in a study of technical replicates of blood from a handful of donors. Assay: immunoSEQ multiplex PCR; the TCRdb copy retains only in-frame clones and omits some. Of tens of thousands of clones listed, 85% to 95% were seen once; the top ten hold 0.24%. Sequences were obtained from T cells isolated from PBMCs. The receptors were gathered from a human donor in good health.

This chain joins TRBV19 and TRBJ2-2; D not certain. V gave up 7 bases and J gave up 6 bases, with 12 bases separating them. The CDR3 has 13 amino acids. Germline V gene lookup returns CDR1 LNHDA and CDR2 SQIVND (reference sequence). DNA of the CDR3: TGTGCCAGTACCCACTCGTCCCCCGGGGAGCTGTTTTTT. Amino acid sequence: CASTHSSPGELFF.

The chain employs TRBV28 and TRBJ1-1, with a possible D match to TRBD1 (6 bases). CDR3 size: 13 residues. Deletions cut 7 bases from V and 7 bases from J, with 16 bases between. The germline gives CDR1 MDHEN, CDR2 SYDVKM. This CDR3 reads CASTLSGGVEAFF. Written as DNA, the CDR3 is TGTGCCAGCACCCTAAGTGGGGGCGTTGAAGCTTTCTTT.

This CDR3 is CASSLGVSGHTDTQYF. The CDR3 DNA reads as TGTGCCAGCAGCTTGGGGGTATCAGGGCACACAGATACGCAGTATTTT. The chain couples TRBV5-8 to TRBJ2-3, with D perhaps TRBD1 (5 bases). The CDR3 length is 16 residues. V was clipped by 0 bases and J by 2 bases, with 13 bases between them. Germline V CDR1 and CDR2: SGHTS, YDEGEE.

The rearrangement joins TRBV6-5 to TRBJ2-7, with D perhaps TRBD1 (6 bases). V gave up 3 bases and J gave up 3 bases, with 9 bases separating them. Germline CDR1 reads MNHEY; CDR2 reads SVGAGI. This CDR3 is built from 13 residues. The CDR3 DNA reads as TGTGCCAGCAGTTATGGACAGAACTACGAGCAGTACTTC. Protein product: CASSYGQNYEQYF.

The gene calls are TRBV11-3 and TRBJ1-1; perhaps TRBD1 as D (5 bases). CDR3 length: 15 residues. V gave up 6 bases and J gave up 4 bases, with 18 bases separating them. Germline V gene data show CDR1 as SGHNT and CDR2 as YENEEA. The CDR3 DNA reads as TGTGCCAGCAGTCAAACAGGTGGCGGTAGCACTGAAGCTTTCTTT. Its translation is CASSQTGGGSTEAFF.

This clone came up once. V and J are TRBV5-6 and TRBJ2-5; no clear D gene. The CDR3 is 15 residues long. V dropped 0 bases and J dropped 5 bases, with 14 bases sitting between them. The germline V gene has CDR1 SGHDT and CDR2 YYEEEE. The CDR3 protein is CASSLGRGWVETQYF. The CDR3 DNA follows: TGTGCCAGCAGCTTGGGTCGAGGTTGGGTGGAGACCCAGTACTTC.

The gene calls are TRBV29-1 and TRBJ2-3; 11 bases are a match to TRBD2. This CDR3 is built from 14 residues. From germline, CDR1 is SQVTM and CDR2 ANQGSEA. The trim removed 7 bases at V and 4 bases at J, leaving 7 bases unmatched. The CDR3 DNA sequence: TGCAGCGGGGGACTAGCGGTCTTCCCAGATACGCAGTATTTT. Translated: CSGGLAVFPDTQYF.

The CDR3 loop is CASSPQTGSEQYF. DNA for the CDR3: TGTGCCAGCAGCCCTCAGACAGGCTCCGAGCAGTACTTC. This chain connects TRBV11-1 to TRBJ2-7; possible D gene TRBD1, 6 bases. The CDR3 consists of 13 residues. Trimming removed 5 bases at V and 6 bases at J, with 14 bases between. From germline, CDR1 is SGHAT and CDR2 FQDESV (reference sequence).

The chain uses TRBV5-1 and TRBJ2-5; the D gene is possibly TRBD1 (6 bases). CDR3 length: 14 residues. The germline V gene encodes CDR1 SGHRS and CDR2 YFSETQ. V was trimmed by 7 bases and J by 4 bases, leaving 17 bases between them. CDR3 sequence (DNA): TGCGCCAGCCGCACGAGAACAGGGTTAGAGACCCAGTACTTC. It codes for CASRTRTGLETQYF. Combining the CDR3 with reference TRBV5-1 and TRBJ2-5 gives the whole variable domain KAGVTQTPRYLIKTRGQQVTLSCSPISGHRSVSWYQQTPGQGLQFLFEYFSETQRNKGNFPGRFSGRQFSNSRSEMNVSTLELGDSALYLCASRTRTGLETQYFGPGTRLLVL.

CDR3 bases: TGTGCCAGCTCACCACCCCGGGGGGCAAATTACAATGAGCAGTTCTTC. Its protein product is CASSPPRGANYNEQFF. This chain connects TRBV18 to TRBJ2-1, with D maybe TRBD2 (7 bases). V lost 0 bases, J lost 4 bases, and 13 bases lay in between. This CDR3 has 16 residues. The germline gives CDR1 KGHSH, CDR2 LQKENI.

V usage is TRBV5-4 and J usage is TRBJ1-4; maybe TRBD1 (6 bases). V was trimmed by 4 bases and J by 6 bases, leaving 19 bases between them. Germline lookup yields CDR1 SGHNT and CDR2 YYREEE (reference sequence). The CDR3 is made up of 16 amino acids. The CDR3 loop is CASSAGTQRSDEKLFF. The CDR3 nucleotides read TGTGCCAGCAGCGCCGGGACACAAAGGTCTGATGAAAAACTGTTTTTT. The full variable domain, its missing parts supplied by reference TRBV5-4 and TRBJ1-4, is ETGVTQSPTHLIKTRGQQVTLRCSSQSGHNTVSWYQQALGQGPQFIFQYYREEENGRGNFPPRFSGLQFPNYSSELNVNALELDDSALYLCASSAGTQRSDEKLFFGSGTQLSVL.

J is TRBJ2-2 and V is TRBV10-3; D uncertain. Trimming shortened V by 3 bases and J by 6 bases, and 8 bases separated the two germline ends. The CDR3 sequence is 13 residues long. Germline CDR1 and CDR2: ENHRY and SYGVKD. Here the CDR3 DNA reads TGTGCCATCAGTGACTCGGGTGCCGGGGAGCTGTTTTTT. Translation gives CAISDSGAGELFF.

This chain connects TRBV6-1 to TRBJ1-4; TRBD1 matches 9 bases. The CDR3 spans 15 residues. Unmatched junction bases numbered 9, after V lost 6 bases and J lost 7 bases. Germline loops: CDR1 MNHNS, CDR2 SASEGT. The CDR3 bases are TGTGCCAGCAGACCCACAGGGGGCGCGGGTGAAAAACTGTTTTTT. Protein sequence: CASRPTGGAGEKLFF.

V is TRBV6-4 and J is TRBJ2-7, with 10 nucleotides matching TRBD1. Germline V gives CDR1 MRHNA, CDR2 SNTAGT. This CDR3 contains 14 residues. Trimming cost V 5 bases and J 6 bases; bases outside gene matches: 7. The CDR3 DNA reads as TGTGCCAGCAGTCCGGGACAGGGGACCTCCGAGCAGTACTTC. It specifies CASSPGQGTSEQYF.

This chain joins TRBV2 and TRBJ1-4, with 10 bases fitting TRBD1. This CDR3 has 13 amino acids. The germline V gene has CDR1 SNHLY and CDR2 FYNNEI. The CDR3 sequence is CGSGGQGNEKLFF. The CDR3 nucleotides read TGTGGTTCAGGGGGACAGGGGAATGAAAAACTGTTTTTT.

Regarding this clone: At one end the junction does not follow the germline gene, possibly because of a read error. The rearrangement joins TRBV11-2 to TRBJ1-2; 7 positions match TRBD1. Looked up from germline, CDR1 is SGHAT and CDR2 is FQNNGV. The CDR3 consists of 15 residues. The CDR3 is CANSLDPGTAYGYTF. In DNA form, the CDR3 reads TGTGCCAACAGCTTAGATCCCGGGACAGCCTATGGCTACACCTTC.

This chain links TRBV28 with TRBJ2-6; the match to TRBD2 covers 11 bases. In germline, CDR1 is MDHEN, CDR2 SYDVKM. The V gene end was trimmed by 8 bases and the J gene end by 0 bases; junction bases not matched to a gene: 3. There are 16 residues in the CDR3. The CDR3 region has the DNA TGTGCCAGCCTTAGCGGGAGGGCCTCTGGGGCCAACGTCCTGACTTTC. As protein: CASLSGRASGANVLTF.

The chain carries TRBV18 and TRBJ1-5; tentative D call: TRBD1 (5 bases). This CDR3 region has 19 residues. Germline V lookup: CDR1 KGHSH, CDR2 LQKENI. V was clipped by 2 bases and J by 2 bases, with 22 bases between them. The CDR3 DNA reads TGTGCCAGCTCACCAGGATCGGGGGAGTATTCAGACGGCAATCAGCCCCAGCATTTT. This encodes CASSPGSGEYSDGNQPQHF.

The chain joins TRBV18 to TRBJ1-1; D is uncertain. V dropped 3 bases and J dropped 1 base, with 12 bases sitting between them. The CDR3 runs 15 residues. Per the germline V gene, CDR1 is KGHSH and CDR2 is LQKENI. The CDR3 protein is CASSPLGGKNTEAFF. The CDR3 nucleotides read TGTGCCAGCTCACCCCTGGGAGGGAAGAACACTGAAGCTTTCTTT.

The chain has TRBV7-7 and TRBJ2-3, with a weak D call TRBD2 (5 bases). V lost 1 base, J lost 2 bases, and 7 bases lay in between. The CDR3 contains 14 residues. CDR1 and CDR2 (germline): SSHAT, FNYEAQ (reference sequence). CDR3 region: CASSLGGITDTQYF. The CDR3 DNA is TGTGCCAGCAGCTTAGGAGGGATCACAGATACGCAGTATTTT.

The gene calls are TRBV4-2 and TRBJ2-3, with 10 positions matching TRBD2. CDR1 is LGHNA, CDR2 YNFKEQ, per germline. The CDR3 has 18 amino acids. With 0 bases clipped from V and 8 bases from J, the junction kept 14 bases outside the gene matches. CDR3 protein: CASSQDVSSGSWGGTQYF. Written as DNA, the CDR3 is TGTGCCAGCAGCCAAGACGTGTCTAGCGGGAGTTGGGGAGGTACGCAGTATTTT.

The CDR3 coding sequence is TGTGCCTCCACAGGGGAGGCGACCGGGGAGCTGTTTTTT. This gives the protein CASTGEATGELFF. The chain is built from TRBV10-3 and TRBJ2-2, with D possibly being TRBD1 (7 bases). This CDR3 region has 13 residues. V gave up 11 bases and J gave up 5 bases, with 15 bases separating them. The germline V gene has CDR1 ENHRY and CDR2 SYGVKD.

A remark on this clone: The sample carries other DNA sequences with the same CDR3. The chain joins TRBV5-1 to TRBJ1-5; 7 bases agree with TRBD1. This CDR3 has 14 amino acids. J lost 1 base, V lost 2 bases, and 0 bases had no gene match. The germline V gene has CDR1 SGHRS and CDR2 YFSETQ. CDR3 sequence (DNA): TGCGCCAGCAGCTTACAGGGGAGCAATCAGCCCCAGCATTTT. Translation gives CASSLQGSNQPQHF.